This T cell receptor beta chain was sequenced for a study of early T cells in non-severe SARS-CoV-2 infection. Study in general: From unsorted whole blood, bulk RNA was sequenced, and the chains remained unpaired.

This clonotype was counted between two and nine times. The protocol attached unique molecular identifiers to individual cDNA molecules. From the 5' RACE reads, TCRdb called clonotypes with MiXCR, one entry per CDR3 protein. The table lists tens of thousands of distinct CDR3 sequences, over 5% of them singletons. Germline V gene sequence: CDR1 MNHEY, CDR2 SMNVEV (reference sequence). The CDR3 covers 13 residues. Germline trimming cut 5 bases from V and 5 bases from J; bases unmatched to any gene: 3. The chain joins TRBV27 to TRBJ2-5, with TRBD2 matching over 9 bases. Material: whole blood. The receptor was isolated from an adult who was a healthcare worker with PCR-confirmed SARS-CoV-2 infection or an uninfected control (not recorded which). The CDR3 reads CASSLAGSETQYF. CDR3 sequence (DNA): TGTGCCAGCAGTCTAGCGGGATCGGAGACCCAGTACTTC.